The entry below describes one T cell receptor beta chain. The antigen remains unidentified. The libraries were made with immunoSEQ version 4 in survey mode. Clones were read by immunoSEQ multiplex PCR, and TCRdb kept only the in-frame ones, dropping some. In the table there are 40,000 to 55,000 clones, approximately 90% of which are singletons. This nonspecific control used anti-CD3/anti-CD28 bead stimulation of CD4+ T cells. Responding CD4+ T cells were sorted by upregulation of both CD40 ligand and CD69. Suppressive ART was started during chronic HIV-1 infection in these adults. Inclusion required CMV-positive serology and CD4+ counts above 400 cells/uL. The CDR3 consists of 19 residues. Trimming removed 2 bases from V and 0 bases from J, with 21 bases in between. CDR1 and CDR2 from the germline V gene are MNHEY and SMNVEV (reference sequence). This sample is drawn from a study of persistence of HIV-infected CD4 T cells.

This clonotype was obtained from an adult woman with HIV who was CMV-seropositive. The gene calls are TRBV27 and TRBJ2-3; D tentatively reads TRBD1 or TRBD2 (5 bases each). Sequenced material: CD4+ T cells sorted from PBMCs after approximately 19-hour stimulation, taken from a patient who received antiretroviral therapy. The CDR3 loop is CASSLRGFRGSGSTDTQYF. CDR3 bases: TGTGCCAGCAGTTTAAGGGGATTCCGAGGAAGCGGAAGCACAGATACGCAGTATTTT.